This entry describes one TCR beta chain. What it binds is unknown. 5'RACE, which relied on constant-segment primers, yielded TCR alpha and TCR beta cDNA libraries carrying sample barcodes and UMIs. TCRdb itself ran the 5' RACE reads through MiXCR, one entry per CDR3 protein. The sample yields about 300,000 distinct CDR3 sequences, 15% to 20% seen once. This entry belongs to a study of T-cell memory formation after mild COVID-19. The study's findings and limits: Of the contracting clones, CD4+ ones lay mainly in CM and EM, and CD8+ ones in EMRA. Prior to infection, memory already included some responding clones, suggesting cross-reactive memory joined.

Sequences were obtained from PBMCs or a T cell subset sorted from them (not recorded which). The clonotype comes from a man younger than 30 who had mild COVID-19 (a few samples of this study predate the infection). Cell type and time point are not known.

CDR3 residues: CASSLQDRGGETQYF. CDR3 bases: TGTGCCAGCAGCTTACAGGACAGGGGCGGAGAGACCCAGTACTTC. The gene calls are TRBV7-2 and TRBJ2-5, with 9 positions matching TRBD1. The junction had 5 bases not matched to a gene; V was cut back by 2 bases and J by 4 bases. The length of the CDR3 is 15 residues. Germline V lookup: CDR1 SGHTA, CDR2 FQGNSA.